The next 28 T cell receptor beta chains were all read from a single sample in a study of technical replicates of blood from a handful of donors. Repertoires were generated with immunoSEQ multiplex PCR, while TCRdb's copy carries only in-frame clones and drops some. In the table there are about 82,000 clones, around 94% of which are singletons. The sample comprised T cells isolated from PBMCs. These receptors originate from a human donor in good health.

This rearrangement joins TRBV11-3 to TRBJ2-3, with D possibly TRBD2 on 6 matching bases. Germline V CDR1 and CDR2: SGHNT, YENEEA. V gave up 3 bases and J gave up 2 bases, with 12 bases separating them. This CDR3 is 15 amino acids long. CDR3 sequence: CASSFGGEYTDTQYF. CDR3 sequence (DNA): TGTGCCAGCAGCTTTGGCGGGGAATACACAGATACGCAGTATTTT.

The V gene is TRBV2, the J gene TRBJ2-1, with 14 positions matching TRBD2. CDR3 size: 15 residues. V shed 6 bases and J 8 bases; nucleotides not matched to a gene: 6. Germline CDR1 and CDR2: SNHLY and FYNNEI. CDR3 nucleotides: TGTGCCAGCAGGTCCGGGACTAGCGGGAGCCATGAGCAGTTCTTC. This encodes CASRSGTSGSHEQFF.

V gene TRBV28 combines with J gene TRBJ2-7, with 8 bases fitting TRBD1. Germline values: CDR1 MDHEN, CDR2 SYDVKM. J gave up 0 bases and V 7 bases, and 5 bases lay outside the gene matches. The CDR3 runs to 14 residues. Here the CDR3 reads CASTRTGSSYEQYF. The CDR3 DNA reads TGTGCCAGCACTAGGACAGGGAGCTCCTACGAGCAGTACTTC.

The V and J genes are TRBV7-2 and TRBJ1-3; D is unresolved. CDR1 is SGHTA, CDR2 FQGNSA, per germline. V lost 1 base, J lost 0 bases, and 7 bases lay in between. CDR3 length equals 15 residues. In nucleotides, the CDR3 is TGTGCCAGCAGCTTAGTGGCAGGCTCTGGAAACACCATATATTTT. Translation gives CASSLVAGSGNTIYF.

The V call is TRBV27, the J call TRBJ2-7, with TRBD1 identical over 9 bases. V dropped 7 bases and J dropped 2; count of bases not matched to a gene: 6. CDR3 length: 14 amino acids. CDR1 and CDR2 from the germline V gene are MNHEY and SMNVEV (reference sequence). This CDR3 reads CASKGTGIPYEQYF. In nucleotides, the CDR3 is TGTGCCAGCAAAGGGACAGGGATTCCCTACGAGCAGTACTTC.

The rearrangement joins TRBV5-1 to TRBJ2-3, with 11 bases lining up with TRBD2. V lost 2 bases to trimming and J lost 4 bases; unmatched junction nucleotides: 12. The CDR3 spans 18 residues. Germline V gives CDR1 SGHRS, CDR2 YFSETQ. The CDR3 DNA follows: TGCGCCAGCAGCTTCACTAGCGGGAGTTTTGTTGGGCCAGATACGCAGTATTTT. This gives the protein CASSFTSGSFVGPDTQYF.

CDR3 DNA: TGCAGCGTTGAAGCTTCTGGGGCCAACGTCCTGACTTTC. Protein sequence: CSVEASGANVLTF. The chain carries TRBV29-1 and TRBJ2-6, with D unresolved. The germline V gene has CDR1 SQVTM and CDR2 ANQGSEA. Trimming shortened V by 1 base and J by 1 base, and 2 bases separated the two germline ends. The CDR3 is made up of 13 amino acids.

CDR3 sequence: CASSSVKWSSYEQYF. For the CDR3, the DNA is TGTGCCAGCAGCTCCGTAAAGTGGAGCTCCTACGAGCAGTACTTC. The V gene is TRBV13, the J gene TRBJ2-7; no clear D. CDR1 is PRHDT, CDR2 FYEKMQ, per germline (reference sequence). CDR3 length: 15 amino acids. The V end lost 4 bases, the J end lost 0 bases, and 13 bases lay between the germline ends. Complete variable domain (other parts from reference TRBV13 and TRBJ2-7): AAGVIQSPRHLIKEKRETATLKCYPIPRHDTVYWYQQGPGQDPQFLISFYEKMQSDKGSIPDRFSAQQFSDYHSELNMSSLELGDSALYFCASSSVKWSSYEQYFGPGTRLTVT.

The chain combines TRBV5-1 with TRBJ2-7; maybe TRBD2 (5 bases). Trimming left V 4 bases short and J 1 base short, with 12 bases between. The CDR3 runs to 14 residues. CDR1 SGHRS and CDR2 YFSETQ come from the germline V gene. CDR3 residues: CASSMDGGSYEQYF. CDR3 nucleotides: TGCGCCAGCAGCATGGACGGAGGATCCTACGAGCAGTACTTC.

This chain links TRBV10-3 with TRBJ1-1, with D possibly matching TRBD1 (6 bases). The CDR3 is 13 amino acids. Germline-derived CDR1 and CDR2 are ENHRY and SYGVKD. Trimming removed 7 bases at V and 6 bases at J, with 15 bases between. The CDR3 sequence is CAINRDILAEAFF. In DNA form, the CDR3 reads TGTGCCATCAACCGGGACATTTTAGCTGAAGCTTTCTTT.

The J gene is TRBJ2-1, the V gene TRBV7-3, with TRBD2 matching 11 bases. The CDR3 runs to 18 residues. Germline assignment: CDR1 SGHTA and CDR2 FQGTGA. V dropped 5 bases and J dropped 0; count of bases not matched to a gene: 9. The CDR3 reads CASSAPGLAASSYNEQFF. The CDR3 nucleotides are TGTGCCAGCAGCGCCCCGGGACTAGCGGCCAGCTCCTACAATGAGCAGTTCTTC.

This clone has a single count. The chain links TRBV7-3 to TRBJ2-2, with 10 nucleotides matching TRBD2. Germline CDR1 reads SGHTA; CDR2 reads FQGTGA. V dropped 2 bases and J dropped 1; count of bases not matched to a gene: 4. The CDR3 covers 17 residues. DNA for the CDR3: TGTGCCAGCAGCTTATCTAGCGGGAGAGTGAACACCGGGGAGCTGTTTTTT. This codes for CASSLSSGRVNTGELFF.

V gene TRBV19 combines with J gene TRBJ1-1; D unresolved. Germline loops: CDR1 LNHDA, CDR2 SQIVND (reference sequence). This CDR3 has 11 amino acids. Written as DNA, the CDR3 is TGTGCAACCGGGAGGAACACTGAAGCTTTCTTT. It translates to CATGRNTEAFF.

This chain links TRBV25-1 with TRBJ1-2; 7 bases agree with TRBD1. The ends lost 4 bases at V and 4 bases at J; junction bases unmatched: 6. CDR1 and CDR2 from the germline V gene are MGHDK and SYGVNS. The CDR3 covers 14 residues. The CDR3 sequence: CASSGYGTAYGYTF. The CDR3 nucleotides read TGTGCCAGCAGTGGATATGGGACAGCCTATGGCTACACCTTC.

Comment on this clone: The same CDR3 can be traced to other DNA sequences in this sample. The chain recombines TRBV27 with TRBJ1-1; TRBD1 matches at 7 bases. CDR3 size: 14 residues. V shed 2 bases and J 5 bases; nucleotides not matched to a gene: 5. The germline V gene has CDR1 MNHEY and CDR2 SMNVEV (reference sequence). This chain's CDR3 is CASSLRQGGTEAFF. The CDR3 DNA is TGTGCCAGCAGTTTAAGACAGGGTGGGACTGAAGCTTTCTTT.

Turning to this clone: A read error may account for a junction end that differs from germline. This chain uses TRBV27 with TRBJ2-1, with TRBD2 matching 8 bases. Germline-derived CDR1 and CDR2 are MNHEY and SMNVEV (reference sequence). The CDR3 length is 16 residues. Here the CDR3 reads CASSLSQRERDNEQFF. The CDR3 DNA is TGTGCCAGCAGTCTATCCCAGCGGGAGAGGGACAATGAGCAGTTCTTC.

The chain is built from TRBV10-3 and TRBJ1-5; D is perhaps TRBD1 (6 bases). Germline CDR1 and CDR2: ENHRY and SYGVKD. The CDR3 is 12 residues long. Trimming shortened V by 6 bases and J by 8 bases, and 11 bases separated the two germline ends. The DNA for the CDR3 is TGTGCCATCAGGCACAGGGAAGAGCCCCAGCATTTT. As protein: CAIRHREEPQHF.

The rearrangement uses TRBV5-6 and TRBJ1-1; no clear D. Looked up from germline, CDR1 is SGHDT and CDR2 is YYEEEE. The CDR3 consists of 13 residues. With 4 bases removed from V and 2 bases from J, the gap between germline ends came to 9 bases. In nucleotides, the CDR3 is TGTGCCAGCAGCCAGAATCAAAACACTGAAGCTTTCTTT. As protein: CASSQNQNTEAFF.

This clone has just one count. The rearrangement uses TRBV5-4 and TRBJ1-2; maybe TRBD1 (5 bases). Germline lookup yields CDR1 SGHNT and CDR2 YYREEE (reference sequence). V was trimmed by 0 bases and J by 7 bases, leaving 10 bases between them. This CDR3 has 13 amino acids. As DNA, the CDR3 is TGTGCCAGCAGCTTGGGACAGACCCTTGGCTACACCTTC. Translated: CASSLGQTLGYTF. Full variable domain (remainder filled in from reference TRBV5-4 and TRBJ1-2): ETGVTQSPTHLIKTRGQQVTLRCSSQSGHNTVSWYQQALGQGPQFIFQYYREEENGRGNFPPRFSGLQFPNYSSELNVNALELDDSALYLCASSLGQTLGYTFGSGTRLTVV.

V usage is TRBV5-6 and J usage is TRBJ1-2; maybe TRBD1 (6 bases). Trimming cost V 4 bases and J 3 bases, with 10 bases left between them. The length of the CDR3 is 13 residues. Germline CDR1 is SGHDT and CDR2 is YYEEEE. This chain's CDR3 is CASSLGQYYGYTF. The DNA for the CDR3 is TGTGCCAGCAGCCTGGGACAATACTATGGCTACACCTTC.

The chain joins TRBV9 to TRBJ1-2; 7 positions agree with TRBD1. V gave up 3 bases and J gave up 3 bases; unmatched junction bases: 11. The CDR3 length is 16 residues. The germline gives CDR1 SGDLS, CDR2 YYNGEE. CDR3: CASSAPLTGSDYGYTF. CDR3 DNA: TGTGCCAGCAGCGCACCTCTGACAGGGTCGGACTATGGCTACACCTTC.

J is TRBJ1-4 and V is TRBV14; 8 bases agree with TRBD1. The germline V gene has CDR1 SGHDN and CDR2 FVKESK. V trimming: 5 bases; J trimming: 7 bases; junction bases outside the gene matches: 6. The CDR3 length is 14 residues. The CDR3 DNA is TGTGCCAGCAGCGGCACAGGGGGAGGTGAAAAACTGTTTTTT. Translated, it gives CASSGTGGGEKLFF.

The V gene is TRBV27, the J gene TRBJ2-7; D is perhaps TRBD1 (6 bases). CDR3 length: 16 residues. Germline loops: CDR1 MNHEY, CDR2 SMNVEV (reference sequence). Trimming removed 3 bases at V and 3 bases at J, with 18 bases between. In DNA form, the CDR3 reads TGTGCCAGCAGTTTCCCCCTAGGACAGATAAACTACGAGCAGTACTTC. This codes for CASSFPLGQINYEQYF.

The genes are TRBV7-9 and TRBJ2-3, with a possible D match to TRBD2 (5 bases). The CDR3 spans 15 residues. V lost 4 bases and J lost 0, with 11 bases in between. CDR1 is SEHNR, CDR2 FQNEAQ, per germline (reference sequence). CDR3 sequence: CASSSRGLSTDTQYF. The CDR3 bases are TGTGCCAGCAGCTCCCGTGGACTCAGCACAGATACGCAGTATTTT.

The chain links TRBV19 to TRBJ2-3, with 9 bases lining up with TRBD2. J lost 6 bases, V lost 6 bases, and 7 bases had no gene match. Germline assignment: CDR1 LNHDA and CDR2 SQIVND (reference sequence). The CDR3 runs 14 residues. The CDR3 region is CASRLAGTSDTQYF. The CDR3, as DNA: TGTGCCAGTAGGCTAGCGGGAACTAGCGATACGCAGTATTTT.

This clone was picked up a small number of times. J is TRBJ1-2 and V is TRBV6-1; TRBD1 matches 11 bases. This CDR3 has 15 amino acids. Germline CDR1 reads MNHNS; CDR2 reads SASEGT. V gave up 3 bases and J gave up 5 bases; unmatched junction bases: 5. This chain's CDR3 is CASSDSGTGGYGYTF. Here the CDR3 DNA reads TGTGCCAGCAGTGACTCCGGGACAGGGGGGTATGGCTACACCTTC.

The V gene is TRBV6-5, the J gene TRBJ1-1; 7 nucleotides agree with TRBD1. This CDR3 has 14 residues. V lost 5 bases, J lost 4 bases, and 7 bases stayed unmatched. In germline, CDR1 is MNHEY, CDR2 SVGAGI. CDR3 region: CASSDWDSPTEAFF. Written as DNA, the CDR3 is TGTGCCAGCAGTGACTGGGACAGTCCCACTGAAGCTTTCTTT.

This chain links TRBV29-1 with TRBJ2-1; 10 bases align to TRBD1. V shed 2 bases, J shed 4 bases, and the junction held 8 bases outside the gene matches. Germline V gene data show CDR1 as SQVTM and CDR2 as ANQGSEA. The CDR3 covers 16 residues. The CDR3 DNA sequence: TGCAGCGTTGAAATACCCGGGACAGGGGTTTACAATGAGCAGTTCTTC. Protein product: CSVEIPGTGVYNEQFF.